Below, 26 T cell receptor beta chains from the same sample are listed, as sequenced in a study of cytomegalovirus exposure and HLA in healthy donors. This table comes from immunoSEQ multiplex PCR, and its TCRdb copy is limited to in-frame clones, with some not included. The data show under 350,000 clones, 80% to 90% seen once. The sample consisted of PBMCs. The receptors stem from a woman under 30 in good health and CMV-seronegative.

V gene TRBV7-6 combines with J gene TRBJ2-5, with D maybe TRBD2 (5 bases). This CDR3 region has 16 residues. Germline V gives CDR1 SGHVS, CDR2 FNYEAQ. V gave up 1 base and J gave up 4 bases, with 16 bases separating them. Here the CDR3 DNA reads TGTGCCAGCAGCTTAGAATCGTTCGGCGGGCGAGAGACCCAGTACTTC. Its translation: CASSLESFGGRETQYF.

As regards this clone: Within the sample, other DNA sequences also encode this same CDR3. The genes are TRBV5-1 and TRBJ2-3; possibly TRBD1 for D (5 bases). V was trimmed by 4 bases and J by 1 base, leaving 13 bases between them. The CDR3 spans 15 residues. Germline assignment: CDR1 SGHRS and CDR2 YFSETQ. The DNA for the CDR3 is TGCGCCAGCAGCAGGTGGACATCAGGCACAGATACGCAGTATTTT. Its translation: CASSRWTSGTDTQYF.

The gene calls are TRBV7-2 and TRBJ2-2; TRBD2 aligns across 9 bases. This CDR3 is 15 amino acids long. The J segment lost 4 bases and the V segment lost 3 bases, leaving 3 bases of the junction unmatched. Germline CDR1 is SGHTA and CDR2 is FQGNSA. This CDR3 reads CASSFTSGFTGELFF. DNA of the CDR3: TGTGCCAGCAGCTTTACTAGCGGGTTCACCGGGGAGCTGTTTTTT.

The chain employs TRBV5-1 and TRBJ2-1, with 13 nucleotides matching TRBD2. The CDR3 spans 18 residues. Germline V gene sequence: CDR1 SGHRS, CDR2 YFSETQ. V trimming: 9 bases; J trimming: 3 bases; junction bases outside the gene matches: 15. The CDR3 DNA follows: TGCGCCACGCGACTAGCGGGAGGATTCGATCCTAGCTACAATGAGCAGTTCTTC. Its protein is CATRLAGGFDPSYNEQFF.

The chain has TRBV6-5 and TRBJ1-4; TRBD1 agrees at 7 bases. The CDR3 covers 15 residues. The V segment lost 5 bases and the J segment 8 bases; nucleotides outside the gene matches: 11. Germline CDR1 and CDR2: MNHEY and SVGAGI. The CDR3 here is CASSPLEQGSEKLFF. CDR3 DNA: TGTGCCAGCAGTCCCTTAGAACAGGGGTCAGAAAAACTGTTTTTT.

The CDR3 region is CAWDRDGGLYGYTF. CDR3 nucleotide sequence: TGTGCCTGGGATAGGGACGGGGGGCTGTATGGCTACACCTTC. The chain couples TRBV30 to TRBJ1-2; weak D call: TRBD1 (6 bases). This CDR3 is 14 amino acids long. V shed 5 bases and J shed 5 bases, with 18 bases lying between them. Germline assignment: CDR1 GTSNPN and CDR2 SVGIG (reference sequence).

The chain is built from TRBV27 and TRBJ1-1, with D unresolved. The V end lost 1 base, the J end lost 5 bases, and 8 bases lay between the germline ends. The length of the CDR3 is 13 residues. The V gene's germline CDR1 is MNHEY and CDR2 SMNVEV (reference sequence). CDR3 amino acids: CASSLLGRTEAFF. The CDR3 region has the DNA TGTGCCAGCAGTTTATTGGGGAGGACTGAAGCTTTCTTT.

The chain has TRBV5-1 and TRBJ2-7; D is possibly TRBD1 (6 bases). Germline values: CDR1 SGHRS, CDR2 YFSETQ. The CDR3 extends over 13 amino acids. V was cut by 5 bases and J by 9 bases, with 18 bases left in between. The CDR3: CASRDSEPTGQYF. CDR3 in DNA: TGCGCCAGCAGGGACAGCGAACCTACGGGGCAGTACTTC.

The rearrangement uses TRBV14 and TRBJ2-4; D is ambiguous. The CDR3 consists of 11 residues. CDR1 SGHDN and CDR2 FVKESK come from the germline V gene. Trimming stripped 3 bases from V and 9 bases from J, with 6 bases between. The DNA for the CDR3 is TGTGCCAGCAGCCATAGTGGCATTCAGTACTTC. As protein: CASSHSGIQYF.

The rearrangement joins TRBV19 to TRBJ1-6; D gene ambiguous. The CDR3 totals 16 residues. Germline CDR1 reads LNHDA; CDR2 reads SQIVND (reference sequence). The V end was cut by 4 bases, the J end by 8 bases, with 18 bases between. CDR3 DNA: TGTGCCAGTAGTACATACCCGCCGGCCGGGGATTCACCCCTCCACTTT. Translated: CASSTYPPAGDSPLHF.

This clone occurred a few times. The chain is built from TRBV2 and TRBJ1-1, with unresolved D. The CDR3 is 13 amino acids. V lost 7 bases to trimming and J lost 4 bases, with 13 bases between them. Looked up from germline, CDR1 is SNHLY and CDR2 is FYNNEI. CDR3 sequence reads: CASNPGDGTEAFF. DNA of the CDR3: TGTGCCAGCAACCCCGGGGATGGCACTGAAGCTTTCTTT.

The genes are TRBV19 and TRBJ1-5; TRBD1 aligns across 8 bases. The germline CDR1 and CDR2 sequences are LNHDA and SQIVND (reference sequence). CDR3 length: 16 residues. V was clipped by 3 bases and J by 4 bases; unmatched bases: 8. Here the CDR3 DNA reads TGTGCCAGTAGTATCCCAAGACAGGGGATTAATCAGCCCCAGCATTTT. Its protein is CASSIPRQGINQPQHF.

The chain carries TRBV12-5 and TRBJ2-1, with D possibly matching TRBD2 (7 bases). Germline loops: CDR1 LGHNT, CDR2 FRNRAP. The CDR3 covers 14 residues. V was clipped by 3 bases and J by 5 bases, with 11 bases between them. The CDR3 sequence is CASGFRGAHNEQFF. The CDR3 nucleotides are TGTGCTAGTGGTTTTCGGGGGGCGCACAATGAGCAGTTCTTC.

This clone appeared once. The chain is built from TRBV25-1 and TRBJ2-3; D not certain. The CDR3 has 11 residues. The germline V and J ends were trimmed by 6 bases and 6 bases, with 7 bases remaining between them. Per germline, CDR1 MGHDK and CDR2 SYGVNS. This CDR3 is CASRAIDTQYF. In DNA form, the CDR3 reads TGTGCCAGCAGGGCCATCGATACGCAGTATTTT.

The genes are TRBV2 and TRBJ2-7; D call uncertain. V was cut by 2 bases and J by 0 bases, with 14 bases left in between. Germline-derived CDR1 and CDR2 are SNHLY and FYNNEI. The CDR3 consists of 16 residues. CDR3 DNA: TGTGCCAGCAGTGAACTAAGGCTAGGAAGCTCCTACGAGCAGTACTTC. It encodes CASSELRLGSSYEQYF.

The chain recombines TRBV10-3 with TRBJ1-2; TRBD1 is a possible D gene (6 bases). V lost 6 bases and J lost 2, with 13 bases in between. The germline gives CDR1 ENHRY, CDR2 SYGVKD. This CDR3 has 14 amino acids. CDR3 sequence reads: CAIRPQGPNYGYTF. The CDR3 DNA sequence: TGTGCCATCAGGCCACAGGGACCCAACTATGGCTACACCTTC.

This clone was counted only a few times. The chain has TRBV6-6 and TRBJ2-7; 8 bases fit TRBD2. This CDR3 is 14 amino acids long. V gave up 7 bases and J gave up 5 bases; unmatched junction bases: 10. Germline V gene data show CDR1 as MNHNY and CDR2 as SVGAGI (reference sequence). The CDR3 protein is CASTESGGSHEQYF. The DNA for the CDR3 is TGTGCCAGCACAGAAAGCGGGGGTTCCCACGAGCAGTACTTC.

This clone was detected only once. The rearrangement joins TRBV10-3 to TRBJ1-1, with a possible D match to TRBD1 (5 bases). Trimming took 7 bases from V and 0 from J, leaving 9 bases between them. Germline V CDR1 and CDR2: ENHRY, SYGVKD. CDR3 length: 13 residues. The CDR3 DNA is TGTGCCATCACTAGACAGTTGAACACTGAAGCTTTCTTT. This codes for CAITRQLNTEAFF.

V is TRBV9 and J is TRBJ1-2; TRBD1 aligns across 8 bases. Germline loops: CDR1 SGDLS, CDR2 YYNGEE. V shed 3 bases, J shed 1 base, and the junction held 14 bases outside the gene matches. The CDR3 extends over 18 amino acids. The CDR3, as DNA: TGTGCCAGCAGCGCGACGGATGGGACAGGATCATTTAACTATGGCTACACCTTC. Translated: CASSATDGTGSFNYGYTF.

Points on this clone: The same CDR3 can be traced to other DNA sequences in this sample. The genes are TRBV30 and TRBJ2-7, with 8 bases fitting TRBD2. Germline V gene data show CDR1 as GTSNPN and CDR2 as SVGIG (reference sequence). J lost 2 bases, V lost 0 bases, and 0 bases had no gene match. The CDR3 has 13 amino acids. CDR3 amino acids: CAWSVGRAYEQYF. CDR3 sequence (DNA): TGTGCCTGGAGTGTCGGGAGGGCCTACGAGCAGTACTTC.

The V and J genes are TRBV7-9 and TRBJ2-1; the D gene is possibly TRBD2 (6 bases). Germline V CDR1 and CDR2: SEHNR, FQNEAQ (reference sequence). V lost 6 bases and J lost 13, with 16 bases in between. The CDR3 covers 12 residues. The CDR3 nucleotides are TGTGCCAGCAGTTTTGGCGGGGCGGACCAGTTCTTC. This encodes CASSFGGADQFF.

The chain links TRBV7-9 to TRBJ2-7; no clear D gene. From germline, CDR1 is SEHNR and CDR2 FQNEAQ (reference sequence). CDR3 length: 15 amino acids. Deletions cut 1 base from V and 1 base from J, with 11 bases between. In DNA, the CDR3 is TGTGCCAGCAGCTTAGAGTTGGCCCTGTCCTACGAGCAGTACTTC. Translated: CASSLELALSYEQYF.

The chain joins TRBV5-1 to TRBJ2-7; the match to TRBD2 covers 9 bases. Trimming cost V 3 bases and J 6 bases; bases outside gene matches: 10. The germline V gene has CDR1 SGHRS and CDR2 YFSETQ. The CDR3 is 15 residues long. The CDR3 loop reads CASSSAGGRVGEQYF. CDR3 nucleotides: TGCGCCAGCAGCTCTGCTGGCGGGAGGGTTGGCGAGCAGTACTTC.

The V and J genes are TRBV10-3 and TRBJ2-1, with 8 nucleotides matching TRBD1. Germline V gene data show CDR1 as ENHRY and CDR2 as SYGVKD. V shed 5 bases and J 0 bases; nucleotides not matched to a gene: 9. The CDR3 spans 17 residues. Here the CDR3 reads CAISLDREKGSYNEQFF. DNA of the CDR3: TGTGCCATCAGTTTGGACAGGGAAAAGGGCTCCTACAATGAGCAGTTCTTC.

Notes on this clone: The sample carries other DNA sequences with the same CDR3. The CDR3 here is CASSSDRQETQYF. Written as DNA, the CDR3 is TGCGCCAGCAGCTCAGACAGGCAAGAGACCCAGTACTTC. The V call is TRBV5-1, the J call TRBJ2-5, with a possible D match to TRBD1 (6 bases). The CDR3 runs 13 residues. Germline V gene data show CDR1 as SGHRS and CDR2 as YFSETQ. V dropped 3 bases and J dropped 2 bases, with 8 bases sitting between them.

The rearrangement uses TRBV2 and TRBJ1-3; unclear D gene. Germline V gene sequence: CDR1 SNHLY, CDR2 FYNNEI. CDR3 length equals 16 residues. The V end lost 3 bases, the J end lost 1 base, and 13 bases lay between the germline ends. Written as DNA, the CDR3 is TGTGCCAGCAGTGAGAAGGGAGCTGGGTCTGGAAACACCATATATTTT. Amino acids: CASSEKGAGSGNTIYF.